The 3 T cell receptor beta chains reported below all come from one sample, sequenced in a study of blood T cells in healthy people across ages (dated by TCRdb to between 2014 and 2017). Libraries were constructed by 5' RACE. The instrument given in TCRdb is Illumina HiSeq 2500. A second PCR of about 6 to 11 cycles was performed with a sample-barcoded 5' primer and a J-beta primer mix. Through fastp at Q25 and MiXCR, TCRdb rebuilt clones from the public reads, retaining in-frame beta chains. Each CDR3 protein appears once, grouped with its most common genes and DNA. The sample table lists approximately 850,000 distinct CDR3 sequences, roughly 44% of them with a count of one. Clones ranked in the top ten supply roughly 19% of the sample. Sequencing used blood. The receptors were sampled from a man aged 55 to 70 in good health.

This clonotype was recorded at least ten times. This chain uses TRBV4-3 with TRBJ2-7, with 7 positions matching TRBD2. Germline V CDR1 and CDR2: LGHNA, YSLEER. The CDR3 length is 16 residues. The junction had 7 bases not matched to a gene; V was cut back by 0 bases and J by 2 bases. CDR3 nucleotides: TGCGCCAGCAGCCAAGAGTCCGGGGGGTCTCCCTACGAGCAGTACTTC. Translating it yields CASSQESGGSPYEQYF.

In this sample, this clonotype turned up once. At one of its ends the junction is not consistent with the germline gene, which may arise from a read error. The chain is built from TRBV19 and TRBJ1-4; TRBD1 agrees at 11 bases. CDR3 size: 13 residues. The germline V gene encodes CDR1 LNHDA and CDR2 SQIVND (reference sequence). The CDR3 loop is CATLGQGVEELFF. CDR3 DNA: TGTGCCACCCTGGGACAGGGGGTTGAAGAACTGTTTTTT.

This rearrangement joins TRBV9 to TRBJ2-2; D unclear. The V and J ends lost 0 bases and 5 bases respectively, with 11 bases between them. In germline, CDR1 is SGDLS, CDR2 YYNGEE. The CDR3 runs 15 residues. Here the CDR3 DNA reads TGTGCCAGCAGCGTAGACGTGGCCGGGACCGGGGAGCTGTTTTTT. Translating gives CASSVDVAGTGELFF.